Below are 5 T cell receptor beta chains sequenced from a single sample in a study of chemoradiotherapy in HPV16-positive cancers. Method: immunoSEQ multiplex PCR; TCRdb's copy keeps in-frame clones and lacks some. The sample comprises some 34,000 clones, about 86% of which are singletons, and 2.1% rests with the top ten. The sample consisted of blood, taken from a patient who underwent chemoradiotherapy. The receptors here all came from a human donor with HPV-associated anogenital cancer.

The V call is TRBV4-3, the J call TRBJ2-1; unclear D gene. The CDR3 consists of 14 residues. The V gene's germline CDR1 is LGHNA and CDR2 YSLEER. Trimming stripped 4 bases from V and 1 base from J, with 8 bases between. The CDR3 here is CASSREGSYNEQFF. Written as DNA, the CDR3 is TGCGCCAGCAGCCGCGAAGGGTCCTACAATGAGCAGTTCTTC.

The V call is TRBV29-1, the J call TRBJ1-4; D uncertain. The germline V gene encodes CDR1 SQVTM and CDR2 ANQGSEA. The CDR3 runs 12 residues. V was pared by 4 bases and J by 4 bases, with 7 bases between. In DNA, the CDR3 is TGCAGCGTTGGGGTGTTTAATGAAAAACTGTTTTTT. It is translated as CSVGVFNEKLFF.

The chain has TRBV6-5 and TRBJ1-4; D may be TRBD1 (5 bases). The CDR3 contains 13 residues. Trimming cost V 11 bases and J 10 bases, with 20 bases left between them. Germline CDR1 reads MNHEY; CDR2 reads SVGAGI. This chain's CDR3 is CAAEDSRGGKLFF. CDR3 sequence (DNA): TGTGCCGCGGAAGACTCACGGGGGGGAAAACTGTTTTTT.

V gene TRBV7-9 combines with J gene TRBJ2-3, with TRBD2 matching over 10 bases. The CDR3 is 15 amino acids. V shed 2 bases, J shed 6 bases, and the junction held 5 bases outside the gene matches. Germline CDR1 is SEHNR and CDR2 is FQNEAQ (reference sequence). The CDR3 sequence: CASSLYLAGGDTQYF. The CDR3 DNA reads TGTGCCAGCAGCTTATACTTAGCGGGGGGTGATACGCAGTATTTT. Drawing the rest from reference TRBV7-9 and TRBJ2-3, the complete variable domain is DTGVSQNPRHKITKRGQNVTFRCDPISEHNRLYWYRQTLGQGPEFLTYFQNEAQLEKSRLLSDRFSAERPKGSFSTLEIQRTEQGDSAMYLCASSLYLAGGDTQYFGPGTRLTVL.

V gene TRBV19 combines with J gene TRBJ1-1; 7 bases agree with TRBD1. V lost 4 bases and J lost 0; bases outside the gene matches: 14. The germline gives CDR1 LNHDA, CDR2 SQIVND (reference sequence). The CDR3 covers 18 residues. CDR3 bases: TGTGCCAGTAGTACTTCACTGGGACAGCCCCGGGTGAACACTGAAGCTTTCTTT. Encoded protein: CASSTSLGQPRVNTEAFF.